This T cell receptor (beta chain) was sequenced during a study of breast tumors, draining lymph nodes, adjacent tissues. General study points: Tumors had less TCR diversity than lymph nodes, more than nontumor tissue. That most tumor T cells come from lymph nodes remained unproven.

The germline V gene has CDR1 SGHRS and CDR2 YFSETQ. CDR3 length: 14 residues. V lost 4 bases to trimming and J lost 8 bases; unmatched junction nucleotides: 3. Comments on this clonotype: Its antigen is unidentified.

Breast cancer patients provided tissue from their axillary draining lymph nodes. TCRdb reanalysed the multiplex PCR reads using MiXCR and keeps one entry per CDR3 protein. Of 150,000 to 250,000 distinct CDR3 sequences listed, around a third are singletons. Sequenced input: axillary lymph node tissue. The TCR sequence derives from a female donor with breast cancer. Some clones in this sample may be carry-over from other donors' samples. The V call is TRBV5-1, the J call TRBJ1-6; 10 bases are shared with TRBD1. The CDR3 DNA reads as TGCGCCAGCAGCCGGGGACAGGGGCATTCACCCCTCCACTTT. Its translation is CASSRGQGHSPLHF.